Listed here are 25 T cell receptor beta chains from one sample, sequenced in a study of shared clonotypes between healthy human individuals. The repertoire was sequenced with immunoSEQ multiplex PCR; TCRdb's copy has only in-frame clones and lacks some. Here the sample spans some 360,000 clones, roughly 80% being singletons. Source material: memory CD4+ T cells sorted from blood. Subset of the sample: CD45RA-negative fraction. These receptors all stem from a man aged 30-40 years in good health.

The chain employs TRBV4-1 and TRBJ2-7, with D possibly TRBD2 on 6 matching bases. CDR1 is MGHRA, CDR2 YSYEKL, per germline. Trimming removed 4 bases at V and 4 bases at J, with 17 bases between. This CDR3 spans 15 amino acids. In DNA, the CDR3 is TGCGCCAGCAGCCCCCGGTGGGAGGAGGTTTACGAGCAGTACTTC. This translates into CASSPRWEEVYEQYF.

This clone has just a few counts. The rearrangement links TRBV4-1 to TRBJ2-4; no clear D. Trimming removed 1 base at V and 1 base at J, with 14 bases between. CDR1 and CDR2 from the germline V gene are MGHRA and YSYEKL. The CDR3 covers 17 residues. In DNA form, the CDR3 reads TGCGCCAGCAGCCAAGGGGCATTGGTGTCGGCCAAAAACATTCAGTACTTC. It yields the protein CASSQGALVSAKNIQYF.

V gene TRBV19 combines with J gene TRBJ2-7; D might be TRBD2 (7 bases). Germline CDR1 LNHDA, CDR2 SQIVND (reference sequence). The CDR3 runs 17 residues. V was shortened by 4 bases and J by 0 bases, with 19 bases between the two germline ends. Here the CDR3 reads CASSTMGAAGVSYEQYF. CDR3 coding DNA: TGTGCCAGTAGTACTATGGGGGCGGCGGGAGTCTCCTACGAGCAGTACTTC.

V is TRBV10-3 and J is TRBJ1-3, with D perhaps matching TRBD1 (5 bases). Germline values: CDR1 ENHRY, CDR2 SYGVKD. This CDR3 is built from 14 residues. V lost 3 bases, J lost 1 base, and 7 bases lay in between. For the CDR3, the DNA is TGTGCCATCAGTGAAGCAGGGTCTGGAAACACCATATATTTT. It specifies CAISEAGSGNTIYF.

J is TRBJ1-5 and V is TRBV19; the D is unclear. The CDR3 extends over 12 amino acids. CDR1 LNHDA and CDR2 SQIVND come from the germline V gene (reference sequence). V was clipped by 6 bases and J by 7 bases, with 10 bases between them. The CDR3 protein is CASRLGWQPQHF. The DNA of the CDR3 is TGTGCCAGTAGACTTGGGTGGCAGCCCCAGCATTTT.

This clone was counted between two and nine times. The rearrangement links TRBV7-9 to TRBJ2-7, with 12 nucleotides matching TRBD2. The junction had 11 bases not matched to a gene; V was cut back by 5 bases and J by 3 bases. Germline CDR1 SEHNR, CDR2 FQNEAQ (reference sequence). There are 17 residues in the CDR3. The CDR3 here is CASSPRTSGKGSYEQYF. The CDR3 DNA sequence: TGTGCCAGCAGCCCGCGGACTAGCGGGAAGGGTAGCTACGAGCAGTACTTC.

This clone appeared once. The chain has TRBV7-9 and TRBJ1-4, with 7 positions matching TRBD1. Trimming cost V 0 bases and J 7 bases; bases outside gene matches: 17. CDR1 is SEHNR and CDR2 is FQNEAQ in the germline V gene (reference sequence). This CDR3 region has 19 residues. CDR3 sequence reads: CASSLAGTERAFVGEKLFF. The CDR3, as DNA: TGTGCCAGCAGCTTAGCCGGGACAGAGAGGGCGTTTGTAGGTGAAAAACTGTTTTTT.

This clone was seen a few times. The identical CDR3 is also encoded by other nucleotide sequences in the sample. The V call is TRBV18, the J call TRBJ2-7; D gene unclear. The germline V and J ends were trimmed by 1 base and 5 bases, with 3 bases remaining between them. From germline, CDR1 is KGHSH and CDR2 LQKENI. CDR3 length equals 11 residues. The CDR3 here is CASSPRDEQYF. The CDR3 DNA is TGTGCCAGCTCACCACGCGACGAGCAGTACTTC.

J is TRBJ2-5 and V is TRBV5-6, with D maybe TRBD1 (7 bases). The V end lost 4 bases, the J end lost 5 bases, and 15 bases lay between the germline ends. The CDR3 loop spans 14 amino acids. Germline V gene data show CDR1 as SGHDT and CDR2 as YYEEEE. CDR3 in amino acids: CASSLQGRSETQYF. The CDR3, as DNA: TGTGCCAGCAGCCTACAGGGGAGGTCGGAGACCCAGTACTTC.

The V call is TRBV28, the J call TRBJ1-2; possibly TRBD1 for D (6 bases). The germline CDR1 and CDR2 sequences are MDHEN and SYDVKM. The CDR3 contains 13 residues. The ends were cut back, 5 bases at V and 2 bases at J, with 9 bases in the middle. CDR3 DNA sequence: TGTGCCAGCAGTATAGGGACAAACTATGGCTACACCTTC. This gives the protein CASSIGTNYGYTF.

CDR3 loop: CASSPHRVPQETQYF. CDR3 DNA: TGTGCCAGCAGCCCCCACCGGGTCCCACAAGAGACCCAGTACTTC. The rearrangement links TRBV7-8 to TRBJ2-5; D gene ambiguous. The CDR3 contains 15 residues. The V and J ends lost 5 bases and 2 bases respectively, with 15 bases between them. Germline CDR1 reads SGHVS; CDR2 reads FQNEAQ. The whole variable domain, filled in from reference TRBV7-8 and TRBJ2-5, reads GAGVSQSPRYKVAKRGQDVALRCDPISGHVSLFWYQQALGQGPEFLTYFQNEAQLDKSGLPSDRFFAERPEGSVSTLKIQRTQQEDSAVYLCASSPHRVPQETQYFGPGTRLLVL.

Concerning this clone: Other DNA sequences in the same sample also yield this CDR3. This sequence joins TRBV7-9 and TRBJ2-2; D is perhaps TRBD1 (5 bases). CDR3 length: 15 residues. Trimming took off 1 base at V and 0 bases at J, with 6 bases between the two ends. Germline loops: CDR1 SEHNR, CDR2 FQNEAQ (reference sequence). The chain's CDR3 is CASSLGGTNTGELFF. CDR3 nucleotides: TGTGCCAGCAGCTTAGGGGGCACGAACACCGGGGAGCTGTTTTTT.

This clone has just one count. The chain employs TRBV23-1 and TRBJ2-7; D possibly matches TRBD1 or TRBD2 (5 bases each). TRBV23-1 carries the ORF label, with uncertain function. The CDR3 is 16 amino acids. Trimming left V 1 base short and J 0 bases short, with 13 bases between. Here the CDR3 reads CASSQFLGAGSYEQYF. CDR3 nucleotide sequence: TGCGCCAGCAGTCAATTTCTCGGGGCAGGCTCCTACGAGCAGTACTTC.

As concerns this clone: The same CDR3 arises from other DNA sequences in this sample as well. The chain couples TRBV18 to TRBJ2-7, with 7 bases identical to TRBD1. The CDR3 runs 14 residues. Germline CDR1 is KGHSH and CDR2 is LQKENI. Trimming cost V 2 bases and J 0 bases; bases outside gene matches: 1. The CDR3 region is CASSPGTDSYEQYF. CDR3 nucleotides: TGTGCCAGCTCACCAGGGACAGACTCCTACGAGCAGTACTTC.

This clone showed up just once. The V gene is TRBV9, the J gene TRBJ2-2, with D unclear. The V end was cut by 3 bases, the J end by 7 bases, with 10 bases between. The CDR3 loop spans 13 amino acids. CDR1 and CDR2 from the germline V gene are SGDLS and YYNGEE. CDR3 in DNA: TGTGCCAGCAGCGCCCTTAATGGCGGGGAGCTGTTTTTT. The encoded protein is CASSALNGGELFF. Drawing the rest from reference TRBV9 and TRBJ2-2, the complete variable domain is DSGVTQTPKHLITATGQRVTLRCSPRSGDLSVYWYQQSLDQGLQFLIQYYNGEERAKGNILERFSAQQFPDLHSELNLSSLELGDSALYFCASSALNGGELFFGEGSRLTVL.

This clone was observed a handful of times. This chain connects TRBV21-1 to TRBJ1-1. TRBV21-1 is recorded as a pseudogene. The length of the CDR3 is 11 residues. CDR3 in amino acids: CASSKNTEAFF. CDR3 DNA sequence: TGTGCCAGCAGCAAGAACACTGAAGCTTTCTTT.

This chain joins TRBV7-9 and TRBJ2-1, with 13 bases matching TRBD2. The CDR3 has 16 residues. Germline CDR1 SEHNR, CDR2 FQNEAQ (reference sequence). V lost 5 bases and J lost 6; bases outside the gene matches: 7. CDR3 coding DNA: TGTGCCAGCAGCAGGGGACTAGCGGGATCTTTCAATGAGCAGTTCTTC. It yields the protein CASSRGLAGSFNEQFF.

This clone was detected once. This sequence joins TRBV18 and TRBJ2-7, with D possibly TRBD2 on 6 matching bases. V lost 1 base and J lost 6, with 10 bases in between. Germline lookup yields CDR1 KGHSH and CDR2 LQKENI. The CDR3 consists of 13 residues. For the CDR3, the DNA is TGTGCCAGCTCACCACTGGGGGGTCGCGAGCAGTACTTC. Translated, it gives CASSPLGGREQYF.

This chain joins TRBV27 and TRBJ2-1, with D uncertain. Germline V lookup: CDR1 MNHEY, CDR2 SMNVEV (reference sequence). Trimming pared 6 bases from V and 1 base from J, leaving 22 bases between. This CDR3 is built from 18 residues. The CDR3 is CASSRRAITTQSYNEQFF. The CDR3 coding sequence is TGTGCCAGCAGCCGACGGGCAATAACCACCCAGTCCTACAATGAGCAGTTCTTC.

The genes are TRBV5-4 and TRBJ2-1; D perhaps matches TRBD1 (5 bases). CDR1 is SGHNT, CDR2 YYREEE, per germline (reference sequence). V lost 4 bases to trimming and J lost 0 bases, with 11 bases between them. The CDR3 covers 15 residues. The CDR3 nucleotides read TGTGCCAGCAGCCCACTGACAGCCTCCTACAATGAGCAGTTCTTC. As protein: CASSPLTASYNEQFF.

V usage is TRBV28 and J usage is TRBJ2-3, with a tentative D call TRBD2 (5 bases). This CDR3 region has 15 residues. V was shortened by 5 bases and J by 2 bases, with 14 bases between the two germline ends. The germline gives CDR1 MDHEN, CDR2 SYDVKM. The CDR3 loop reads CASSSAEDFTDTQYF. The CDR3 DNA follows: TGTGCCAGCAGTAGCGCGGAGGATTTCACAGATACGCAGTATTTT.

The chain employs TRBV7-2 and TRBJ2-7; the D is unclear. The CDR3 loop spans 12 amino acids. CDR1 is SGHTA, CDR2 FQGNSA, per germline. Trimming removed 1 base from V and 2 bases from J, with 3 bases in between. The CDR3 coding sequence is TGTGCCAGCAGCTTAGACCCCTACGAGCAGTACTTC. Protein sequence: CASSLDPYEQYF.

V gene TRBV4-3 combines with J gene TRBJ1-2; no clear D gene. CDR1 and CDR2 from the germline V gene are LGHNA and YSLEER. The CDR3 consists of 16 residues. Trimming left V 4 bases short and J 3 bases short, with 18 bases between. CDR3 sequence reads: CASSPGRGGNDYGYTF. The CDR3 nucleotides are TGCGCCAGCAGCCCGGGGAGAGGTGGAAACGACTATGGCTACACCTTC.

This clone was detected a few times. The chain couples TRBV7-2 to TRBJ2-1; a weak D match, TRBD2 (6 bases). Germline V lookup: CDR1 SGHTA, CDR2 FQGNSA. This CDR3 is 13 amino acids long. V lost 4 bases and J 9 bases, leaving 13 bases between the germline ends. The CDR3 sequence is CASSSTRMGEQFF. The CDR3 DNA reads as TGTGCCAGCAGCTCGACTAGAATGGGTGAGCAGTTCTTC.

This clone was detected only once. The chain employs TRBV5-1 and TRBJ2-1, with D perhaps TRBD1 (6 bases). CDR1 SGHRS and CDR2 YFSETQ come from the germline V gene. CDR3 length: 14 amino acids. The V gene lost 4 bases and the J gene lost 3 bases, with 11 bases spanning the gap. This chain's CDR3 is CASSQGQLYNEQFF. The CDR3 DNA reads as TGCGCCAGCAGCCAAGGACAGCTCTACAATGAGCAGTTCTTC.